The entry below gives a single TCR beta chain sequence along with its context. This sample was included in a study of shared clonotypes between healthy human individuals. This table comes from immunoSEQ multiplex PCR, and its TCRdb copy is limited to in-frame clones, with some not included. This sample has around 2,000,000 clones, with 90% to 95% found just once. This sequence originates from a man between 18 and 35 years old in good health. The sample consisted of naive CD4+ T cells sorted from blood. Documented subset: CD45RA+ positively selected.

CDR3 DNA: TGCGCCAGCAGCCTGGTGGCCCCCGCCTACAATGAGCAGTTCTTC. Protein sequence: CASSLVAPAYNEQFF. The chain combines TRBV4-3 with TRBJ2-1; no clear D gene. Trimming left V 4 bases short and J 2 bases short, with 12 bases between. CDR1 is LGHNA and CDR2 is YSLEER in the germline V gene. The CDR3 extends over 15 amino acids.